The source of this T cell receptor beta chain is a study of cytomegalovirus exposure and HLA in healthy donors. Study overall: A later analysis reported the 120 or so validation repertoires used the same platform as the roughly 700 first-cohort repertoires. General study results and limits: Rarity held for most TCR sequences, but there were some public TCRs that occurred in many donors.

Trimming shortened V by 7 bases and J by 6 bases, and 31 bases separated the two germline ends. There are 18 residues in the CDR3. Per germline, CDR1 MDHEN and CDR2 SYDVKM. Concerning this clone: The antigen is undetermined.

The donors were in the roughly 130-subject validation cohort; that cohort was separate from the approximately 700-subject first cohort. The repertoire was sequenced with immunoSEQ multiplex PCR; TCRdb's copy has only in-frame clones and lacks some. Of 160,000 or so clones in the sample, more than 75% were seen once. The TCR comes from a man between 18 and 29 years old in good health and CMV-seronegative. The sequenced sample was PBMCs. The gene calls are TRBV28 and TRBJ2-7, with a weak D call TRBD2 (6 bases). The CDR3 nucleotides are TGTGCCAGCACCCCTGGGCGGGGCACCGAGGGTTTGTCGATCGAGCAGTACTTC. Protein sequence: CASTPGRGTEGLSIEQYF.